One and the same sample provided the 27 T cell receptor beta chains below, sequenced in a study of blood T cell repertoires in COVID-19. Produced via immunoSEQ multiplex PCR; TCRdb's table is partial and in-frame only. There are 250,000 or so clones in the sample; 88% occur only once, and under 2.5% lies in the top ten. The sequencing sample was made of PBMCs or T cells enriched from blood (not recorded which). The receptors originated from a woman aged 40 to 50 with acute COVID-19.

CDR3 loop: CASSPQGRNQPQHF. The CDR3 DNA follows: TGTGCCAGCAGCCCGCAGGGGAGAAATCAGCCCCAGCATTTT. The V and J genes are TRBV9 and TRBJ1-5; D possibly corresponds to TRBD1 (6 bases). The CDR3 loop spans 14 amino acids. V was shortened by 4 bases and J by 4 bases, with 12 bases between the two germline ends. The V gene's germline CDR1 is SGDLS and CDR2 YYNGEE.

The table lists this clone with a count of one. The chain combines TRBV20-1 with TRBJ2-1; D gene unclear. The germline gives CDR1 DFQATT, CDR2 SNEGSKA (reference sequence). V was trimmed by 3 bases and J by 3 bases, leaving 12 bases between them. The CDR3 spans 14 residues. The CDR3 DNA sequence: TGCAGTGCTAGTGCTGACAAGTTCTACAATGAGCAGTTCTTC. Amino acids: CSASADKFYNEQFF.

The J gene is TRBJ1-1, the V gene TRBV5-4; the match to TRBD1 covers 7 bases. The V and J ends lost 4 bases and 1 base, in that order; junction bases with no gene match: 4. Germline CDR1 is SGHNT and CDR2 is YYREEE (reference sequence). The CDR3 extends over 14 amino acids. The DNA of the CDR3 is TGTGCCAGCAGCCCGTGGACAGGGAACACTGAAGCTTTCTTT. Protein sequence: CASSPWTGNTEAFF.

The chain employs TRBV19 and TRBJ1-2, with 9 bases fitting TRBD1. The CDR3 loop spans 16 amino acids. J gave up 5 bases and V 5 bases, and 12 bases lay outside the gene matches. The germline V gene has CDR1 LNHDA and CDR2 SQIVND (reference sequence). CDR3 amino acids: CASSLLDRGTGYGYTF. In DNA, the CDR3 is TGTGCCAGTAGTCTACTGGACAGGGGTACGGGGTATGGCTACACCTTC.

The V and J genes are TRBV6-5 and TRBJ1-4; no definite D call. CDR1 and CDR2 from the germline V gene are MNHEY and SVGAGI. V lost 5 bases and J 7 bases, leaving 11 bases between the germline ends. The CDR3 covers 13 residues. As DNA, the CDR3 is TGTGCCAGCAGTCGCGGGCCGAGTGAAAAACTGTTTTTT. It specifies CASSRGPSEKLFF.

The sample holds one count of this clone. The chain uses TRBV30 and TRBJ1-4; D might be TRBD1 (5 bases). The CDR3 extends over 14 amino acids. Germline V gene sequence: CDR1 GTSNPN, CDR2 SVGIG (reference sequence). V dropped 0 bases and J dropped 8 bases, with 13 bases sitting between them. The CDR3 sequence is CAWSVKGIGEKLFF. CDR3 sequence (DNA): TGTGCCTGGAGTGTAAAGGGGATCGGGGAAAAACTGTTTTTT.

The CDR3 DNA reads TGCGCCAGCAGCTTGGCCCTGGTGGAGTCACCCCTCCACTTT. Translation: CASSLALVESPLHF. The chain joins TRBV5-1 to TRBJ1-6, with no clear D. Trimming stripped 0 bases from V and 10 bases from J, with 11 bases between. CDR3 length: 14 residues. CDR1 and CDR2 (germline): SGHRS, YFSETQ.

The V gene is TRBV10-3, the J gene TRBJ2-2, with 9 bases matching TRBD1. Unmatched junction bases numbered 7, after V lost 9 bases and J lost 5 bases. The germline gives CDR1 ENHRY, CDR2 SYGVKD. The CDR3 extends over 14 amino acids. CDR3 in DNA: TGTGCCATGCAAATAGGACAGGGGACCGGGGAGCTGTTTTTT. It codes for CAMQIGQGTGELFF.

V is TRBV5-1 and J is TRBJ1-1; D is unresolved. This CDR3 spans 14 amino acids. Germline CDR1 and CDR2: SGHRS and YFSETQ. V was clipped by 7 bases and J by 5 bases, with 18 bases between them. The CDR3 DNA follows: TGCGCCAGCCGGCCGGACGCAGGAGGGACTGAAGCTTTCTTT. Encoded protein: CASRPDAGGTEAFF.

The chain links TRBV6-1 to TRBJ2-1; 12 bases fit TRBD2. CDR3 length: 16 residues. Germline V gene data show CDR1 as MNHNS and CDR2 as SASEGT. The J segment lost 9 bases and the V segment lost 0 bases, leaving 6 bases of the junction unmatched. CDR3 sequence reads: CASSEARLAGVGEQFF. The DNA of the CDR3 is TGTGCCAGCAGTGAAGCGCGACTAGCGGGGGTAGGTGAGCAGTTCTTC.

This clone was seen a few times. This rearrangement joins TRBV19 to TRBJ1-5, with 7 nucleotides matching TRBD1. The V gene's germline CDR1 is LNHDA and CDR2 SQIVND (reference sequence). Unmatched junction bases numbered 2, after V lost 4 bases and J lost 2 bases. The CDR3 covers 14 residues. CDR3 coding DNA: TGTGCCAGTAGTACAGACAGGGGCAATCAGCCCCAGCATTTT. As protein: CASSTDRGNQPQHF.

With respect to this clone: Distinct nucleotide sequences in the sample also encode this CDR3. The CDR3 reads CASSLAGGYEQYF. CDR3 sequence (DNA): TGTGCCAGCAGCTTGGCAGGGGGGTACGAGCAGTACTTC. The J gene is TRBJ2-7, the V gene TRBV7-9; D is perhaps TRBD1 (7 bases). CDR1 is SEHNR and CDR2 is FQNEAQ in the germline V gene (reference sequence). This CDR3 has 13 amino acids. With 3 bases removed from V and 4 bases from J, the gap between germline ends came to 10 bases.

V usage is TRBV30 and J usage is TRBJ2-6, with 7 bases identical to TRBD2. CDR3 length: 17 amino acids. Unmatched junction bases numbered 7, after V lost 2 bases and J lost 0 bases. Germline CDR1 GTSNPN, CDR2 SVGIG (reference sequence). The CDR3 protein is CAWSRGRAHSGANVLTF. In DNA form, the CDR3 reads TGTGCCTGGAGTAGAGGGAGGGCCCACTCTGGGGCCAACGTCCTGACTTTC.

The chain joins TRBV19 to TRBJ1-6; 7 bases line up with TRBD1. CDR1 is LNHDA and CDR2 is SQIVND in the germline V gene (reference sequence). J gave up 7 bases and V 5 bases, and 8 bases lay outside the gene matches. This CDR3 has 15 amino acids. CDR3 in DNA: TGTGCCAGTAGTGGTAGGGACAGTGGGAATTCACCCCTCCACTTT. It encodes CASSGRDSGNSPLHF.

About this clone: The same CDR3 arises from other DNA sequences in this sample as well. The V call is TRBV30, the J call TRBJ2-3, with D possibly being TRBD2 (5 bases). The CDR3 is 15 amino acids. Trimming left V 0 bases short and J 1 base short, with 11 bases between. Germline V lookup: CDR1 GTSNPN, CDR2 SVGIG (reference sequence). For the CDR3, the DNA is TGTGCCTGGAGTGTACGGGGTGGGGGCACAGATACGCAGTATTTT. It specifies CAWSVRGGGTDTQYF.

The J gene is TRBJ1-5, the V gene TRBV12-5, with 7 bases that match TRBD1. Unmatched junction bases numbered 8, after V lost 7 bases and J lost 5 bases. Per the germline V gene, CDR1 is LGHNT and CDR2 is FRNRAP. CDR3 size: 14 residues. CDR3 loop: CASAPDREDQPQHF. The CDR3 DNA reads TGTGCTAGTGCCCCCGACAGGGAGGATCAGCCCCAGCATTTT.

The CDR3, as DNA: TGTGCCAGCAGCGTAGCTACGCCTAGCGGGTACAATGAGCAGTTCTTC. Amino acids: CASSVATPSGYNEQFF. The chain carries TRBV9 and TRBJ2-1, with TRBD2 identical over 8 bases. Per germline, CDR1 SGDLS and CDR2 YYNGEE. The CDR3 is 16 residues long. Trimming at V came to 0 bases and at J to 4 bases, leaving 6 bases not matched to a gene.

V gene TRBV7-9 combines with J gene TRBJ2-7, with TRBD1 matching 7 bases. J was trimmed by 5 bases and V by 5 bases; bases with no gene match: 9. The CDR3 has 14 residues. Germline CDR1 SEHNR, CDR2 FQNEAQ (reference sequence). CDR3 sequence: CASSPPTGLDEQYF. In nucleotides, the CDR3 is TGTGCCAGCAGCCCCCCGACAGGGTTGGACGAGCAGTACTTC.

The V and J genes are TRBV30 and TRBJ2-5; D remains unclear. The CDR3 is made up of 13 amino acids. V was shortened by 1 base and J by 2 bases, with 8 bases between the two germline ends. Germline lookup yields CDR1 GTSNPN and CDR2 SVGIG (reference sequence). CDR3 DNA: TGTGCCTGGAGTGGGGCGAATCAAGAGACCCAGTACTTC. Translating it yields CAWSGANQETQYF.

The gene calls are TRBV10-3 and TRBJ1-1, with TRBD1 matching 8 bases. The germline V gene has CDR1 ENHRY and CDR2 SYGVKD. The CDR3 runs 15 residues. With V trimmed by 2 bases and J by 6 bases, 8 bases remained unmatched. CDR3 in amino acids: CAISEGQGIPPEAFF. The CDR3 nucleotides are TGTGCCATCAGTGAGGGACAGGGTATCCCTCCTGAAGCTTTCTTT.

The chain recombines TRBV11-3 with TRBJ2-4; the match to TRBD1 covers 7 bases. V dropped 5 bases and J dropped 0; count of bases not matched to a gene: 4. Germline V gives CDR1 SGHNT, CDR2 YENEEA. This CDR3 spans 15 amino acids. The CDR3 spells CASSRGLLAKNIQYF. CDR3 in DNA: TGTGCCAGCAGCAGGGGGCTCTTAGCCAAAAACATTCAGTACTTC.

DNA for the CDR3: TGTGCCACCAGTGAGATGACTAGCGGGAGTTCCAACAATGAGCAGTTCTTC. It translates to CATSEMTSGSSNNEQFF. The chain carries TRBV24-1 and TRBJ2-1; 12 bases align to TRBD2. J lost 5 bases, V lost 4 bases, and 8 bases had no gene match. The CDR3 consists of 17 residues. The germline gives CDR1 KGHDR, CDR2 SFDVKD.

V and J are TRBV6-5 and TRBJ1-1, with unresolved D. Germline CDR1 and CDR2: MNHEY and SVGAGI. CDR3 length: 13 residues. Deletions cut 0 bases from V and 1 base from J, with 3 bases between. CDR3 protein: CASSYSRNTEAFF. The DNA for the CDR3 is TGTGCCAGCAGTTACTCCCGGAACACTGAAGCTTTCTTT.

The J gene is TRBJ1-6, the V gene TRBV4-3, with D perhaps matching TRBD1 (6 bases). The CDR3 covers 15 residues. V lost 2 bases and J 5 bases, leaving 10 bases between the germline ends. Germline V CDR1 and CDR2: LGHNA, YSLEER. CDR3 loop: CASSQNRAHNSPLHF. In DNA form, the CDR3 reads TGCGCCAGCAGCCAAAACAGGGCGCATAATTCACCCCTCCACTTT.

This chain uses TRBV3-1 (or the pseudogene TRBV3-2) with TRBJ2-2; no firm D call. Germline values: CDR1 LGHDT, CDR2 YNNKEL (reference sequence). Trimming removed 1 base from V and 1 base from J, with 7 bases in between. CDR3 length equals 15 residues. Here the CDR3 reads CASSQVTGNTGELFF. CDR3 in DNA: TGTGCCAGCAGCCAAGTTACCGGGAACACCGGGGAGCTGTTTTTT.

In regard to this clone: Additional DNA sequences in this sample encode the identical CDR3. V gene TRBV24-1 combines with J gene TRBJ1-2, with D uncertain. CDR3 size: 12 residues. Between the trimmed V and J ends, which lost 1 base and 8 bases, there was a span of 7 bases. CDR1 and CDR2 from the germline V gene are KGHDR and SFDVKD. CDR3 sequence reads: CATSDFREGYTF. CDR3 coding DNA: TGTGCCACCAGTGATTTTCGGGAGGGCTACACCTTC.

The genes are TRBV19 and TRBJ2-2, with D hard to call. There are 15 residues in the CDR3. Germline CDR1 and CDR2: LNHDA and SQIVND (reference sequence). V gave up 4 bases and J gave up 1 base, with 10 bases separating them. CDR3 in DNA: TGTGCCAGTAGTAGGGTCCGGAGGAACACCGGGGAGCTGTTTTTT. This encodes CASSRVRRNTGELFF.